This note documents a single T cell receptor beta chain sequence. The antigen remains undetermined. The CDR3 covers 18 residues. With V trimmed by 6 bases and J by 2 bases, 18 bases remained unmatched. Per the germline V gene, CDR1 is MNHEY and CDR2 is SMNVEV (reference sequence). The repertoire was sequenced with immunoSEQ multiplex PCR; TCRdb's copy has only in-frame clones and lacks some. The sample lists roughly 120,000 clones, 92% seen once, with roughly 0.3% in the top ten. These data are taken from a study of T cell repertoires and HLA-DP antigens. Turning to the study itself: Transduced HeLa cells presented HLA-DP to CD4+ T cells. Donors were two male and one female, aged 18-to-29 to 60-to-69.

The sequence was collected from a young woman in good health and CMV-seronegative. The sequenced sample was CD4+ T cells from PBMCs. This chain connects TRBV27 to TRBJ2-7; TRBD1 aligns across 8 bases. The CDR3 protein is CASSHNVKAGTGPYEQYF. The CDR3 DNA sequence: TGTGCCAGCAGCCATAATGTTAAGGCCGGGACAGGTCCCTACGAGCAGTACTTC.